One sample yielded the 10 T cell receptor beta chains listed below, sequenced in a study of T cell repertoires in cytomegalovirus infection. One entry per CDR3 protein, called by TCRdb with MiXCR from the reads. Of about 310,000 distinct CDR3 sequences in the sample, about a sixth were seen once. The sequencing sample was made of PBMCs. The receptors derive from a human donor in good health (CMV status not recorded). Some clones in this sample may be carry-over from other donors' samples.

This clonotype was seen at least ten times. The V call is TRBV7-2, the J call TRBJ1-5; D is possibly TRBD1 (5 bases). V was trimmed by 4 bases and J by 3 bases, leaving 7 bases between them. The CDR3 runs to 13 residues. Germline CDR1 is SGHTA and CDR2 is FQGNSA. The CDR3 nucleotides are TGTGCCAGCAGCTGGGGCCCCAATCAGCCCCAGCATTTT. Protein sequence: CASSWGPNQPQHF.

This clonotype has a count of ten or more. The chain is built from TRBV20-1 and TRBJ2-1, with TRBD2 identical over 8 bases. The ends lost 4 bases at V and 3 bases at J; junction bases unmatched: 5. The germline V gene encodes CDR1 DFQATT and CDR2 SNEGSKA (reference sequence). The CDR3 sequence is 14 residues long. The CDR3, as DNA: TGCAGTGCTATCCCTAGCGGGTACTACAATGAGCAGTTCTTC. Its translation: CSAIPSGYYNEQFF.

The V gene is TRBV3-1, the J gene TRBJ2-7; 7 positions match TRBD2. J gave up 3 bases and V 7 bases, and 3 bases lay outside the gene matches. The CDR3 is 12 residues long. Germline loops: CDR1 LGHDT, CDR2 YNNKEL (reference sequence). This chain's CDR3 is CASTGGGYEQYF. The CDR3 nucleotides read TGTGCCAGCACTGGCGGGGGCTACGAGCAGTACTTC.

This clonotype was observed a handful of times. The gene calls are TRBV20-1 and TRBJ1-1; D is uncertain. The CDR3 extends over 12 amino acids. Germline V gene data show CDR1 as DFQATT and CDR2 as SNEGSKA (reference sequence). The V end lost 5 bases, the J end lost 7 bases, and 14 bases lay between the germline ends. DNA for the CDR3: TGCAGTGCTTCCGAATCGACTCTTGAAGCTTTCTTT. It yields the protein CSASESTLEAFF.

The V call is TRBV20-1, the J call TRBJ2-5; 8 bases fit TRBD2. The CDR3 is 13 residues long. Per the germline V gene, CDR1 is DFQATT and CDR2 is SNEGSKA (reference sequence). Germline trimming cut 5 bases from V and 5 bases from J; bases unmatched to any gene: 7. The CDR3 loop reads CSAPAGGRETQYF. For the CDR3, the DNA is TGCAGTGCTCCGGCGGGGGGAAGGGAGACCCAGTACTTC.

J is TRBJ1-1 and V is TRBV25-1, with 7 bases identical to TRBD1. V gave up 1 base and J gave up 10 bases; unmatched junction bases: 9. In germline, CDR1 is MGHDK, CDR2 SYGVNS. This CDR3 region has 14 residues. The CDR3 sequence is CASSEFFEGAGAFF. The CDR3 nucleotides read TGTGCCAGCAGTGAATTCTTTGAGGGGGCTGGAGCTTTCTTT.

This clonotype was counted between two and nine times. This chain uses TRBV19 with TRBJ1-5; 9 bases agree with TRBD1. CDR1 is LNHDA, CDR2 SQIVND, per germline (reference sequence). The length of the CDR3 is 17 residues. The V gene end was trimmed by 5 bases and the J gene end by 0 bases; junction bases not matched to a gene: 8. CDR3 protein: CASSWGTGTYSNQPQHF. The CDR3 coding sequence is TGTGCCAGTAGTTGGGGGACAGGGACCTATAGCAATCAGCCCCAGCATTTT.

This clonotype was detected a few times. The chain is built from TRBV7-9 and TRBJ2-3; D gene uncertain. With 1 base removed from V and 7 bases from J, the gap between germline ends came to 6 bases. The CDR3 sequence is 12 residues long. Germline V lookup: CDR1 SEHNR, CDR2 FQNEAQ (reference sequence). CDR3 sequence reads: CASSLEGYTQYF. As DNA, the CDR3 is TGTGCCAGCAGCTTAGAGGGTTATACGCAGTATTTT. Variable domain in full (rest from reference TRBV7-9 and TRBJ2-3): DTGVSQNPRHKITKRGQNVTFRCDPISEHNRLYWYRQTLGQGPEFLTYFQNEAQLEKSRLLSDRFSAERPKGSFSTLEIQRTEQGDSAMYLCASSLEGYTQYFGPGTRLTVL.

This clonotype came up many times. J is TRBJ2-7 and V is TRBV7-3, with TRBD1 matching over 8 bases. V trimming: 3 bases; J trimming: 2 bases; junction bases outside the gene matches: 6. CDR1 SGHTA and CDR2 FQGTGA come from the germline V gene. This CDR3 is 15 amino acids long. CDR3 nucleotide sequence: TGTGCCAGCAGCTTCGCGACAGGGGTCCCCTACGAGCAGTACTTC. Translated, it gives CASSFATGVPYEQYF.

This clonotype has only a few counts. The chain is built from TRBV20-1 and TRBJ2-5; 10 nucleotides agree with TRBD2. Germline assignment: CDR1 DFQATT and CDR2 SNEGSKA (reference sequence). Trimming took 2 bases from V and 1 from J; bases not matched to a gene: 7. CDR3 length: 16 amino acids. The CDR3 here is CSARLPGTSVQETQYF. The CDR3 bases are TGCAGTGCTAGATTACCCGGGACTAGCGTCCAAGAGACCCAGTACTTC.